The clone carrying this T cell receptor (beta chain) was recorded many times. Its antigen is undetermined. A read error may account for a junction end that differs from germline. This entry belongs to a study of CD8 T cells in ankylosing spondylitis. General study findings and limits: Enrichment of disease-linked clones was reportedly significant in matched ankylosing spondylitis synovial fluid.

This CDR3 spans 14 amino acids. Libraries for TCR beta were made by quantitative 5'-RACE with molecular barcodes. TCRdb re-called the 5' RACE reads through MiXCR, storing one row per CDR3 protein. The sample yields 200,000 or so distinct CDR3 sequences, 13% seen once. The sequence was obtained from a female donor with ankylosing spondylitis or in good health (not recorded which). The specimen was blood, either unsorted or a sorted T cell fraction (not recorded which). V gene TRBV12-3 or TRBV12-4 combines with J gene TRBJ2-7; the D gene could be TRBD1 or TRBD2 (5 bases each). The CDR3 DNA sequence: TGTGCCAGCAGTTTAGCAGTGAACCTCCGGGACCCTGACTTC. Residues: CASSLAVNLRDPDF.